This T cell receptor beta chain was observed in a study of cytomegalovirus exposure and HLA in healthy donors. Researchers ran the PCR with 60 Vbeta and 13 Jbeta primers. The table came from immunoSEQ multiplex PCR; TCRdb's copy has only in-frame clones and leaves some out. The sample has over 100,000 clones, roughly four fifths seen once. Germline-derived CDR1 and CDR2 are SGHTA and FQGNSA. The CDR3 has 15 residues. V shed 5 bases and J shed 5 bases, with 15 bases lying between them. Each donor's status was that of a healthy bone marrow donor. Material: PBMCs. The origin of this receptor is a woman between 25 and 40 years old in good health and CMV-seropositive. The J gene is TRBJ2-2, the V gene TRBV7-2; tentative D call: TRBD1 (6 bases). The CDR3 here is CASSPDFTGTGELFF. Written as DNA, the CDR3 is TGTGCCAGCAGCCCGGACTTTACAGGGACCGGGGAGCTGTTTTTT.